This note documents a single TCR beta chain sequence. Its antigen remains unidentified. This sample is drawn from a study of cytomegalovirus exposure and HLA in healthy donors. PCR used 60 Vbeta primers and 13 Jbeta primers. Profiled with immunoSEQ multiplex PCR; TCRdb holds only in-frame clones, not every one. The top ten hold roughly 6.7% of the sample, which has more than 150,000 clones, 65% to 90% seen once. V was trimmed by 7 bases and J by 0 bases, leaving 14 bases between them. Germline assignment: CDR1 MNHEY and CDR2 SVGAGI. The CDR3 is 15 residues long. General observations from the study: Reportedly, HLA-A and HLA-B alleles of most subjects were accurately predicted from TCR beta. Previously analyzed data showed that most TCR beta V segments were productive at a frequency of about 87% or about 30%.

Sequences were obtained from PBMCs. The sequence was obtained from a man aged 35 to 55 in good health and CMV-seropositive. The V call is TRBV6-5, the J call TRBJ2-3; perhaps TRBD2 as D (6 bases). CDR3 sequence reads: CASTEGYSSTDTQYF. For the CDR3, the DNA is TGTGCCAGCACGGAGGGGTATTCTAGCACAGATACGCAGTATTTT.